Below, 19 T cell receptor beta chains from the same sample are listed, as sequenced in a study of shared clonotypes between healthy human individuals. Clones were sequenced by immunoSEQ multiplex PCR, and TCRdb holds only the in-frame ones, with some missing. The table lists about 2 million clones, 85% to 95% of them singletons. Sample: naive CD4+ T cells sorted from blood. Noted subset: CD45RA+ positively selected. The receptors here all came from a man between 18 and 29 years old in good health.

The genes are TRBV5-1 and TRBJ2-1, with D possibly TRBD1 on 5 matching bases. In germline, CDR1 is SGHRS, CDR2 YFSETQ. V was shortened by 0 bases and J by 9 bases, with 10 bases between the two germline ends. CDR3 length equals 13 residues. CDR3 sequence reads: CASSLAGWAEQFF. CDR3 sequence (DNA): TGCGCCAGCAGCTTGGCAGGGTGGGCTGAGCAGTTCTTC. Drawing the rest from reference TRBV5-1 and TRBJ2-1, the complete variable domain is KAGVTQTPRYLIKTRGQQVTLSCSPISGHRSVSWYQQTPGQGLQFLFEYFSETQRNKGNFPGRFSGRQFSNSRSEMNVSTLELGDSALYLCASSLAGWAEQFFGPGTRLTVL.

With regard to this clone: This specimen includes other DNA sequences encoding the same CDR3. The genes are TRBV20-1 and TRBJ2-5; no clear D gene. Looked up from germline, CDR1 is DFQATT and CDR2 is SNEGSKA (reference sequence). The CDR3 runs to 8 residues. Trimming removed 6 bases from V and 4 bases from J, with 0 bases in between. Written as DNA, the CDR3 is TGCAGTGCAGAGACCCAGTACTTC. It codes for CSAETQYF.

The chain employs TRBV11-1 and TRBJ1-6; D call uncertain. Between the trimmed V and J ends, which lost 1 base and 11 bases, there was a span of 15 bases. CDR3 length: 15 residues. The germline V gene has CDR1 SGHAT and CDR2 FQDESV (reference sequence). CDR3 DNA: TGTGCCAGCAGCTTAGATACACCCGCAAGGGCACCCCTCCACTTT. Amino acid sequence: CASSLDTPARAPLHF.

The chain uses TRBV19 and TRBJ1-2, with 8 bases fitting TRBD1. The germline gives CDR1 LNHDA, CDR2 SQIVND (reference sequence). There are 14 residues in the CDR3. J was trimmed by 3 bases and V by 6 bases; bases with no gene match: 6. CDR3 nucleotide sequence: TGTGCCAGTAGGATTGGACAGGGACACTATGGCTACACCTTC. It encodes CASRIGQGHYGYTF.

The chain is built from TRBV18 and TRBJ2-7; TRBD2 aligns across 9 bases. The CDR3 is 15 residues long. Unmatched junction bases numbered 8, after V lost 3 bases and J lost 5 bases. The V gene's germline CDR1 is KGHSH and CDR2 LQKENI. The CDR3 is CASSPSLAGMNEQYF. Here the CDR3 DNA reads TGTGCCAGCTCACCTTCGCTAGCGGGGATGAACGAGCAGTACTTC.

About this clone itself: The sample holds other DNA sequences that translate to the same CDR3. The V and J genes are TRBV5-1 and TRBJ2-6; no clear D gene. The CDR3 is 15 residues long. Trimming removed 0 bases at V and 0 bases at J, with 4 bases between. CDR1 and CDR2 (germline): SGHRS, YFSETQ. CDR3 protein: CASSLDVSGANVLTF. CDR3 sequence (DNA): TGCGCCAGCAGCTTGGACGTCTCTGGGGCCAACGTCCTGACTTTC.

The rearrangement links TRBV7-9 to TRBJ1-2; a weak D match, TRBD1 (5 bases). Between the trimmed V and J ends, which lost 5 bases and 4 bases, there was a span of 17 bases. The germline V gene has CDR1 SEHNR and CDR2 FQNEAQ (reference sequence). CDR3 size: 15 residues. The CDR3 DNA reads TGTGCCAGCAGCCTCCTCCAAGGGGTTGGCTATGGCTACACCTTC. It is translated as CASSLLQGVGYGYTF.

The rearrangement uses TRBV9 and TRBJ2-5; 9 bases are a match to TRBD2. The CDR3 is 16 amino acids. After removal of 0 bases from V and 5 bases from J, the junction contained 8 bases not matched to a gene. CDR1 is SGDLS and CDR2 is YYNGEE in the germline V gene. The CDR3 DNA sequence: TGTGCCAGCAGCGTAGGCGGGGGGGCCAATTCGGAGACCCAGTACTTC. Amino acid sequence: CASSVGGGANSETQYF. The full variable domain, its missing parts supplied by reference TRBV9 and TRBJ2-5, is DSGVTQTPKHLITATGQRVTLRCSPRSGDLSVYWYQQSLDQGLQFLIQYYNGEERAKGNILERFSAQQFPDLHSELNLSSLELGDSALYFCASSVGGGANSETQYFGPGTRLLVL.

The J gene is TRBJ1-5, the V gene TRBV27; D perhaps matches TRBD1 (6 bases). V lost 5 bases to trimming and J lost 7 bases, with 15 bases between them. The germline gives CDR1 MNHEY, CDR2 SMNVEV (reference sequence). The length of the CDR3 is 14 residues. The CDR3 DNA follows: TGTGCCAGCAGTCCACAGGGAATGGGGCAGCCCCAGCATTTT. This codes for CASSPQGMGQPQHF.

J is TRBJ1-2 and V is TRBV6-6; 8 bases align to TRBD1. The CDR3 loop spans 13 amino acids. V lost 5 bases and J lost 4; bases outside the gene matches: 3. Per the germline V gene, CDR1 is MNHNY and CDR2 is SVGAGI (reference sequence). DNA for the CDR3: TGTGCCAGCAGTCGACAGGGGCTCTATGGCTACACCTTC. Its protein is CASSRQGLYGYTF.

The chain links TRBV5-4 to TRBJ2-7; D might be TRBD2 (6 bases). Trimming shortened V by 1 base and J by 3 bases, and 11 bases separated the two germline ends. Per germline, CDR1 SGHNT and CDR2 YYREEE (reference sequence). This CDR3 spans 14 amino acids. CDR3 sequence (DNA): TGTGCCAGCAGCTTGTCAAGTAGCGGCTACGAGCAGTACTTC. Residues: CASSLSSSGYEQYF. The complete variable domain, with remaining parts taken from reference TRBV5-4 and TRBJ2-7, reads ETGVTQSPTHLIKTRGQQVTLRCSSQSGHNTVSWYQQALGQGPQFIFQYYREEENGRGNFPPRFSGLQFPNYSSELNVNALELDDSALYLCASSLSSSGYEQYFGPGTRLTVT.

This clone occurred many times. V and J are TRBV30 and TRBJ2-5; D assignment may be TRBD1 or TRBD2 (5 bases each). The CDR3 runs to 13 residues. Germline V gene data show CDR1 as GTSNPN and CDR2 as SVGIG (reference sequence). Trimming removed 3 bases at V and 6 bases at J, with 14 bases between. CDR3 protein: CAWSASEGQTQYF. CDR3 sequence (DNA): TGTGCCTGGAGCGCCTCCGAGGGGCAGACCCAGTACTTC.

This chain connects TRBV5-6 to TRBJ2-5; D assignment may be TRBD1 or TRBD2 (6 bases each). Germline V lookup: CDR1 SGHDT, CDR2 YYEEEE. V lost 0 bases and J lost 5, with 17 bases in between. The CDR3 extends over 16 amino acids. This chain's CDR3 is CASSLEGGPGGETQYF. In nucleotides, the CDR3 is TGTGCCAGCAGCTTGGAGGGGGGCCCAGGAGGGGAGACCCAGTACTTC.

As regards this clone: Other DNA sequences in this specimen translate into the identical CDR3. This rearrangement joins TRBV2 to TRBJ2-1; 13 bases agree with TRBD2. Germline V gene data show CDR1 as SNHLY and CDR2 as FYNNEI. The length of the CDR3 is 14 residues. V dropped 8 bases and J dropped 4; count of bases not matched to a gene: 2. CDR3 sequence reads: CASRLAGGYNEQFF. For the CDR3, the DNA is TGTGCCAGCCGACTAGCGGGGGGATACAATGAGCAGTTCTTC.

This clone was seen just once. The genes are TRBV4-1 and TRBJ2-5, with 9 bases matching TRBD1. Losses at the gene ends were 3 bases for V and 2 bases for J; bases not matched to a gene: 4. This CDR3 comprises 15 residues. Germline loops: CDR1 MGHRA, CDR2 YSYEKL. For the CDR3, the DNA is TGCGCCAGCAGCCAGGGACAGGGTCCTCAAGAGACCCAGTACTTC. Residues: CASSQGQGPQETQYF.

The chain uses TRBV2 and TRBJ2-1; TRBD2 matches 10 bases. There are 13 residues in the CDR3. Looked up from germline, CDR1 is SNHLY and CDR2 is FYNNEI. V gave up 6 bases and J gave up 8 bases; unmatched junction bases: 4. In DNA form, the CDR3 reads TGTGCCAGCAGGGCTAGCGGGGGCTATGAGCAGTTCTTC. Protein sequence: CASRASGGYEQFF.

The CDR3 protein is CASSPGNGASYEQYF. The CDR3 DNA sequence: TGTGCCAGCTCACCAGGCAACGGGGCGTCCTACGAGCAGTACTTC. This chain connects TRBV18 to TRBJ2-7; either TRBD1 or TRBD2 may supply D (5 bases each). Looked up from germline, CDR1 is KGHSH and CDR2 is LQKENI. V was cut by 2 bases and J by 1 base, with 12 bases left in between. The CDR3 spans 15 residues.

The chain couples TRBV19 to TRBJ1-5; D gene uncertain. Germline V gene sequence: CDR1 LNHDA, CDR2 SQIVND (reference sequence). Trimming shortened V by 11 bases and J by 4 bases, and 15 bases separated the two germline ends. The CDR3 is 13 amino acids. The CDR3 DNA follows: TGTGCCGGAGGCAGTTCCGGGAATCAGCCCCAGCATTTT. Amino acid sequence: CAGGSSGNQPQHF.

The V and J genes are TRBV30 and TRBJ1-2, with a tentative D call TRBD1 (6 bases). V lost 6 bases and J 8 bases, leaving 16 bases between the germline ends. CDR3 length: 12 residues. Per germline, CDR1 GTSNPN and CDR2 SVGIG (reference sequence). CDR3 in DNA: TGTGCCTGTACGGGGGCAGGGGAAGGCTACACCTTC. Translation: CACTGAGEGYTF.